The clone carrying this TCR beta chain is categorized as medium-sized (0.01 to 0.1%). This specimen comes from a study of spatial heterogeneity in lung cancer. The wider study: Sequence detection consistently recorded a greater number of beta-chain than alpha-chain sequences.

Indicated time point: sample taken at primary tumor resection. No cells were sorted before sequencing. The whole RNA sequenced was extracted from tumor, nontumor lung or frozen PBMC. Donation came from roughly 72 patients with untreated early-stage non-small cell lung cancer. There are 14 residues in the CDR3. V lost 8 bases and J lost 4; bases outside the gene matches: 6. Germline lookup yields CDR1 ENHRY and CDR2 SYGVKD. A unique molecular identifier was carried by every single TCR cDNA molecule. TCRdb passed the 5' RACE reads through MiXCR, listing each CDR3 protein once. The sample has about 15,000 distinct CDR3 sequences; 7% to 9% are singletons.

This sequence originates from a female donor with early-stage non-small cell lung cancer. The chain links TRBV10-3 to TRBJ2-7, with 12 bases fitting TRBD2. Here the sequenced sample was PBMCs, taken at surgery. The CDR3 region is CAILDGLAGYEQYF. The CDR3 DNA sequence: TGTGCCATCCTTGATGGACTAGCGGGATACGAGCAGTACTTC.